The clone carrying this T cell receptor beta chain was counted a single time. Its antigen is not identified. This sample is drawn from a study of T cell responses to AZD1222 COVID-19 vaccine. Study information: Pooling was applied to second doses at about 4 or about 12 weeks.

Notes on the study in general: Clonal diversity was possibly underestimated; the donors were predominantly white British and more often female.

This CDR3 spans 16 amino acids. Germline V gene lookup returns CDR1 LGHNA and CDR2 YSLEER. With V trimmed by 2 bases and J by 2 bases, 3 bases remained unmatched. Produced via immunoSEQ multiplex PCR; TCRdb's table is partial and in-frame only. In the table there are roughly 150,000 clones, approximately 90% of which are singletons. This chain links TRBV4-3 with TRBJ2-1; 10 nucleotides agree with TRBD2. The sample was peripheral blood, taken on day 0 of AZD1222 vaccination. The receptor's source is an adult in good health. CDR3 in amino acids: CASSQFLAGAYNEQFF. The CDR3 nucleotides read TGCGCCAGCAGCCAATTCCTAGCGGGAGCCTACAATGAGCAGTTCTTC.